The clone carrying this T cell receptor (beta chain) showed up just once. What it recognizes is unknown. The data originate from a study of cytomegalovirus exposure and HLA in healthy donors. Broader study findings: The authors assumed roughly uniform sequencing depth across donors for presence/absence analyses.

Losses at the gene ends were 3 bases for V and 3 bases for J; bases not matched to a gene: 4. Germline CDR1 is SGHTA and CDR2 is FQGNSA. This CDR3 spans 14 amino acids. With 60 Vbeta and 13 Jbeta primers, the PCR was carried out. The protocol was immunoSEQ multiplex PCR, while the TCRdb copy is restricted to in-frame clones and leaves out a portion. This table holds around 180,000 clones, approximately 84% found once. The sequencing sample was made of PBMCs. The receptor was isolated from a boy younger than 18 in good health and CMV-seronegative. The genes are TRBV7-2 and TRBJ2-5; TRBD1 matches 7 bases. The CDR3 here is CASSFRDRKETQYF. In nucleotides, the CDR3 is TGTGCCAGCAGCTTCCGGGACAGAAAAGAGACCCAGTACTTC. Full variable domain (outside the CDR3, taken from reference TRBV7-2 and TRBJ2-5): GAGVSQSPSNKVTEKGKDVELRCDPISGHTALYWYRQSLGQGLEFLIYFQGNSAPDKSGLPSDRFSAERTGGSVSTLTIQRTQQEDSAVYLCASSFRDRKETQYFGPGTRLLVL.